This T cell receptor beta chain was retrieved from a study of cytomegalovirus exposure and HLA in healthy donors. Overall study findings and caveats: The dataset shows that most TCR sequences were rare, while some public TCRs occurred in many donors. A classifier reportedly called cytomegalovirus status with high sensitivity and specificity. According to the study, 160 or so TCR beta chains were cytomegalovirus-associated.

This table comes from immunoSEQ multiplex PCR, and its TCRdb copy is limited to in-frame clones, with some not included. The sample contains roughly 120,000 clones, under 90% of which appear only once. As for this clone: Its cognate antigen is unknown.

This CDR3 contains 15 residues. CDR1 SNHLY and CDR2 FYNNEI come from the germline V gene. The junction had 9 bases not matched to a gene; V was cut back by 8 bases and J by 5 bases. This clonotype was obtained from a young woman in good health and CMV-seronegative. The sample taken for sequencing was PBMCs. V is TRBV2 and J is TRBJ1-2, with TRBD1 matching 12 bases. The CDR3 loop is CASLGRDRGQYGYTF. CDR3 nucleotide sequence: TGTGCCAGCCTTGGTAGGGACAGGGGGCAATATGGCTACACCTTC.